This TCR beta chain stems from a study of T cell repertoires in cytomegalovirus infection. Unmatched junction bases numbered 5, after V lost 5 bases and J lost 2 bases. The CDR3 has 14 residues. CDR1 DFQATT and CDR2 SNEGSKA come from the germline V gene (reference sequence). This clonotype was counted between two and nine times. TCRdb fed the reads into MiXCR, producing one record per CDR3 protein. The data contain 300,000 to 400,000 distinct CDR3 sequences, 15% to 20% of them seen just once; the ten biggest clones take up roughly 8.7%. The gene calls are TRBV20-1 and TRBJ2-7, with 11 bases lining up with TRBD2. This sequence originates from a human donor in good health (CMV status not recorded). Some clones in this sample may be carry-over from other donors' samples. Input material: PBMCs. In DNA, the CDR3 is TGCAGTGCTCTCAGACTAGCGGGAACCTACGAGCAGTACTTC. This sequence encodes CSALRLAGTYEQYF.